Following are 16 T cell receptor beta chains from one sample sequenced in a study of T cells in Graves' hyperthyroidism and ophthalmopathy. Researchers amplified the TCR beta CDR3 regions from RNA transcripts. TCR CDR3 underwent first-round RT-PCR with the HTBI primer set. A single record per CDR3 protein comes from TCRdb applying MiXCR to the multiplex PCR reads. The sample holds about 160,000 distinct CDR3 sequences, 9.4% seen once. Sequencing was carried out using blood. Receptor source: a young woman with Graves' hyperthyroidism that later progressed to Graves' ophthalmopathy.

Ten or more counts support this clonotype. This chain links TRBV28 with TRBJ2-7; a possible D gene is TRBD1 (5 bases). Trimming shortened V by 1 base and J by 6 bases, and 13 bases separated the two germline ends. Germline V CDR1 and CDR2: MDHEN, SYDVKM. The CDR3 extends over 14 amino acids. The CDR3 DNA follows: TGTGCCAGCAGTTTATCAGGGTCCCACGGCGAGCAGTACTTC. It codes for CASSLSGSHGEQYF.

In its sample, this clonotype was seen many times. V and J are TRBV2 and TRBJ1-6; 7 bases align to TRBD1. The V segment lost 7 bases and the J segment 0 bases; nucleotides outside the gene matches: 3. Germline loops: CDR1 SNHLY, CDR2 FYNNEI. The CDR3 consists of 15 residues. This chain's CDR3 is CASKGANSYNSPLHF. CDR3 sequence (DNA): TGTGCCAGCAAGGGGGCCAACTCCTATAATTCACCCCTCCACTTT.

The sample holds many counts of this clonotype. V and J are TRBV28 and TRBJ1-1, with D possibly matching TRBD1 (6 bases). Looked up from germline, CDR1 is MDHEN and CDR2 is SYDVKM. Trimming shortened V by 3 bases and J by 3 bases, and 14 bases separated the two germline ends. This CDR3 is 15 amino acids long. The CDR3 region has the DNA TGTGCCAGCAGTTTGAGGGGGATTGTGGACACTGAAGCTTTCTTT. Translated: CASSLRGIVDTEAFF.

Note on this clonotype: One end of the junction does not line up with germline, which may come from a read error. The V call is TRBV7-2, the J call TRBJ2-7, with D possibly being TRBD1 (6 bases). The CDR3 runs to 14 residues. CDR1 SGHTA and CDR2 FQGNSA come from the germline V gene. In DNA, the CDR3 is TGTGCCGGCAGCTCCCGGCCGGACAGCTACGAGCAGTACTTC. It codes for CAGSSRPDSYEQYF.

The rearrangement joins TRBV6-1 to TRBJ2-1, with 8 bases identical to TRBD1. In germline, CDR1 is MNHNS, CDR2 SASEGT. This CDR3 is 14 amino acids long. Unmatched junction bases numbered 3, after V lost 6 bases and J lost 2 bases. The CDR3 DNA reads TGTGCCAGCAGAGACAGGGGTGCCTACAATGAGCAGTTCTTC. Translating it yields CASRDRGAYNEQFF.

The chain links TRBV30 to TRBJ1-3; D gene ambiguous. Trimming removed 5 bases at V and 2 bases at J, with 10 bases between. The CDR3 is made up of 13 amino acids. From germline, CDR1 is GTSNPN and CDR2 SVGIG (reference sequence). The CDR3 protein is CAWSAGTGNTIYF. The CDR3 nucleotides are TGTGCCTGGTCTGCGGGAACTGGAAACACCATATATTTT.

The chain is built from TRBV30 and TRBJ1-6, with 7 bases that match TRBD1. CDR1 GTSNPN and CDR2 SVGIG come from the germline V gene (reference sequence). This CDR3 region has 13 residues. Trimming cost V 7 bases and J 4 bases; bases outside gene matches: 4. CDR3 amino acids: CALTGEYNSPLHF. The CDR3 region has the DNA TGTGCCTTAACAGGGGAATATAATTCACCCCTCCACTTT.

This clonotype was recorded many times. This sequence joins TRBV18 and TRBJ1-3, with D possibly TRBD1 on 6 matching bases. V lost 3 bases and J 0 bases, leaving 9 bases between the germline ends. CDR1 is KGHSH and CDR2 is LQKENI in the germline V gene. This CDR3 spans 15 amino acids. CDR3 amino acids: CASSPQDSSGNTIYF. CDR3 nucleotide sequence: TGTGCCAGCTCACCCCAGGACAGCTCTGGAAACACCATATATTTT. Together with reference TRBV18 and TRBJ1-3, the CDR3 gives the full variable domain: NAGVMQNPRHLVRRRGQEARLRCSPMKGHSHVYWYRQLPEEGLKFMVYLQKENIIDESGMPKERFSAEFPKEGPSILRIQQVVRGDSAAYFCASSPQDSSGNTIYFGEGSWLTVV.

V is TRBV5-6 and J is TRBJ2-5; D is ambiguous. V was pared by 1 base and J by 1 base, with 8 bases between. The CDR3 is 14 amino acids. Germline CDR1 is SGHDT and CDR2 is YYEEEE. The CDR3 sequence: CASSLTRIQETQYF. As DNA, the CDR3 is TGTGCCAGCAGCTTGACAAGGATCCAAGAGACCCAGTACTTC.

As concerns this clonotype: A much larger clone differs from this one at a single base, so this may be a read error. The genes are TRBV20-1 and TRBJ2-2; D gene unclear. CDR1 is DFQATT and CDR2 is SNEGSKA in the germline V gene (reference sequence). The CDR3 contains 14 residues. The V and J ends lost 2 bases and 6 bases respectively, with 13 bases between them. CDR3 residues: CSARPYVNAGELFF. CDR3 DNA: TGCAGTGCTAGACCCTACGTTAACGCCGGGGAGCTGTTTTTT.

Details on this clonotype: With a much larger clone just one base away, this may be a read error. The chain is built from TRBV2 and TRBJ2-3; 9 bases align to TRBD1. Trimming took 3 bases from V and 5 from J; bases not matched to a gene: 9. The CDR3 sequence is 16 residues long. Germline V gives CDR1 SNHLY, CDR2 FYNNEI. CDR3 in DNA: TGTGCCAGCAGTGATTTCCGGGACAGGGAGGGAGATACGCAGTATTTT. Translation gives CASSDFRDREGDTQYF.

V gene TRBV28 combines with J gene TRBJ2-7; possible D gene TRBD1, 6 bases. The germline CDR1 and CDR2 sequences are MDHEN and SYDVKM. CDR3 size: 15 residues. V was shortened by 8 bases and J by 0 bases, with 17 bases between the two germline ends. CDR3 region: CASVAQGAASYEQYF. CDR3 DNA sequence: TGTGCCAGCGTCGCACAGGGAGCCGCCTCCTACGAGCAGTACTTC.

The CDR3 DNA sequence: TGCAGTGCCCCATACACGAGCTCCTATAATTCACCCCTCCACTTT. Its protein product is CSAPYTSSYNSPLHF. The chain links TRBV20-1 to TRBJ1-6; no definite D call. V was cut by 6 bases and J by 0 bases, with 12 bases left in between. The CDR3 extends over 15 amino acids. Germline values: CDR1 DFQATT, CDR2 SNEGSKA (reference sequence).

At least ten counts were recorded for this clonotype. This chain uses TRBV7-9 with TRBJ1-5; TRBD1 might be the D (5 bases). The germline gives CDR1 SEHNR, CDR2 FQNEAQ (reference sequence). V was cut by 5 bases and J by 11 bases, with 13 bases left in between. CDR3 length equals 12 residues. The CDR3 DNA sequence: TGTGCCAGCAGCGCCAGGGATGGGGCCCAGCATTTT. Translation gives CASSARDGAQHF.

This clonotype was counted at least ten times. The V and J genes are TRBV20-1 and TRBJ1-1; D possibly corresponds to TRBD1 (5 bases). Germline lookup yields CDR1 DFQATT and CDR2 SNEGSKA (reference sequence). The CDR3 is 14 amino acids. The germline V and J ends were trimmed by 0 bases and 1 base, with 9 bases remaining between them. CDR3 sequence reads: CSARDTGGNTEAFF. DNA for the CDR3: TGCAGTGCTAGAGATACGGGGGGGAACACTGAAGCTTTCTTT.

The J gene is TRBJ2-3, the V gene TRBV14; D is unresolved. This CDR3 comprises 12 residues. The V end lost 3 bases, the J end lost 4 bases, and 5 bases lay between the germline ends. Germline lookup yields CDR1 SGHDN and CDR2 FVKESK. The CDR3 coding sequence is TGTGCCAGCAGCCAGTATTCAGATACGCAGTATTTT. This translates into CASSQYSDTQYF. The entire variable domain, with the rest obtained from reference TRBV14 and TRBJ2-3, is as follows: EAGVTQFPSHSVIEKGQTVTLRCDPISGHDNLYWYRRVMGKEIKFLLHFVKESKQDESGMPNNRFLAERTGGTYSTLKVQPAELEDSGVYFCASSQYSDTQYFGPGTRLTVL.